This entry concerns a single T cell receptor (beta chain). The sample belongs to a study of blood T cell repertoires in COVID-19. Trimming cost V 3 bases and J 3 bases, with 6 bases left between them. Germline CDR1 reads KGHSH; CDR2 reads LQKENI. This CDR3 is built from 12 residues. Clones were sequenced by immunoSEQ multiplex PCR, and TCRdb holds only the in-frame ones, with some missing. The sample includes 95,000 to 110,000 clones, 70% to 90% of them seen just once. This sequence originates from a human donor in a cohort sampled during active COVID-19. The chain joins TRBV18 to TRBJ2-7; D unclear. Sequenced material: peripheral blood. The CDR3 DNA follows: TGTGCCAGCTCACCGCGACACTACGAGCAGTACTTC. It specifies CASSPRHYEQYF.